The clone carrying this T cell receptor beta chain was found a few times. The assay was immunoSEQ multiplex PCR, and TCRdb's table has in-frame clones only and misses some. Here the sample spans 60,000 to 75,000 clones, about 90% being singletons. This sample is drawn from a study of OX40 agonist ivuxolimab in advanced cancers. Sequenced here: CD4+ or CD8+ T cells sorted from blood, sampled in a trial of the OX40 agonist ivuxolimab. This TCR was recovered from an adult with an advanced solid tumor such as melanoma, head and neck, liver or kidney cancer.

The CDR3 here is CASSLSPRGSSYEQYF. The DNA of the CDR3 is TGTGCCAGCAGTTTATCCCCCCGAGGAAGCTCCTACGAGCAGTACTTC. V gene TRBV28 combines with J gene TRBJ2-7, with D unclear. The CDR3 contains 16 residues. V gave up 1 base and J gave up 0 bases, with 13 bases separating them. Germline CDR1 is MDHEN and CDR2 is SYDVKM. Variable domain in full (rest from reference TRBV28 and TRBJ2-7): DVKVTQSSRYLVKRTGEKVFLECVQDMDHENMFWYRQDPGLGLRLIYFSYDVKMKEKGDIPEGYSVSREKKERFSLILESASTNQTSMYLCASSLSPRGSSYEQYFGPGTRLTVT.